Listed here are 24 T cell receptor beta chains from one sample, sequenced in a study of identical twins. TCRdb fed the 5' RACE reads into MiXCR, producing one record per CDR3 protein. Among a few hundred thousand distinct CDR3 sequences, approximately 8.3% were seen once, and the ten largest hold 3% to 3.5%. This sample was also put to use in a study of yellow fever vaccine responses in identical twins.

The sample was CD8+ T cells sorted from blood. These receptors came from a woman aged 18-29 years in good health.

J is TRBJ2-7 and V is TRBV29-1, with 7 positions matching TRBD1. Germline V gives CDR1 SQVTM, CDR2 ANQGSEA. V dropped 6 bases and J dropped 3; count of bases not matched to a gene: 8. CDR3 length: 13 amino acids. The CDR3 nucleotides read TGCAGCGTCATGGGGTCAGGGGGCTACGAGCAGTACTTC. This translates into CSVMGSGGYEQYF.

This chain connects TRBV9 to TRBJ2-2, with D perhaps matching TRBD1 (5 bases). Trimming pared 1 base from V and 6 bases from J, leaving 7 bases between. The CDR3 consists of 13 residues. Germline V gene lookup returns CDR1 SGDLS and CDR2 YYNGEE. The CDR3 here is CASSVTGSGELFF. Written as DNA, the CDR3 is TGTGCCAGCAGCGTAACAGGCTCCGGGGAGCTGTTTTTT. Based on the CDR3 plus reference TRBV9 and TRBJ2-2, the full variable domain is DSGVTQTPKHLITATGQRVTLRCSPRSGDLSVYWYQQSLDQGLQFLIQYYNGEERAKGNILERFSAQQFPDLHSELNLSSLELGDSALYFCASSVTGSGELFFGEGSRLTVL.

This clonotype was recorded a few times. The chain joins TRBV14 to TRBJ1-4, with a tentative D call TRBD1 (6 bases). The V and J ends lost 0 bases and 7 bases respectively, with 12 bases between them. The germline V gene encodes CDR1 SGHDN and CDR2 FVKESK. The CDR3 runs to 15 residues. DNA of the CDR3: TGTGCCAGCAGCCAAGATCGGGGCAGGGGTGAAAAACTGTTTTTT. Protein: CASSQDRGRGEKLFF.

This clonotype turned up a few times. V gene TRBV6-4 combines with J gene TRBJ2-3, with 9 bases aligning to TRBD1. The germline gives CDR1 MRHNA, CDR2 SNTAGT. The J segment lost 3 bases and the V segment lost 5 bases, leaving 3 bases of the junction unmatched. The CDR3 extends over 14 amino acids. For the CDR3, the DNA is TGTGCCAGCAGTAAGACAGGGGGGACAGATACGCAGTATTTT. Translation gives CASSKTGGTDTQYF.

The V and J genes are TRBV28 and TRBJ2-5, with D possibly TRBD2 on 5 matching bases. Germline CDR1 reads MDHEN; CDR2 reads SYDVKM. The germline V and J ends were trimmed by 4 bases and 2 bases, with 8 bases remaining between them. The CDR3 runs to 13 residues. For the CDR3, the DNA is TGTGCCAGCAGTTCGGACTTTCAAGAGACCCAGTACTTC. Its translation is CASSSDFQETQYF.

The table lists this clonotype with many counts. The chain recombines TRBV6-5 with TRBJ2-1; 7 bases fit TRBD2. The V gene's germline CDR1 is MNHEY and CDR2 SVGAGI. V lost 4 bases to trimming and J lost 8 bases; unmatched junction nucleotides: 8. The CDR3 runs to 14 residues. CDR3 DNA: TGTGCCAGCAGTTTCGGCGGGAGTTCGTATGAGCAGTTCTTC. Amino acids: CASSFGGSSYEQFF.

This clonotype showed up many times. The chain couples TRBV29-1 to TRBJ2-1, with 10 bases fitting TRBD2. After removal of 7 bases from V and 0 bases from J, the junction contained 3 bases not matched to a gene. The CDR3 consists of 14 residues. Germline CDR1 reads SQVTM; CDR2 reads ANQGSEA. CDR3 residues: CSGAGGFSYNEQFF. For the CDR3, the DNA is TGCAGCGGAGCGGGAGGGTTCTCCTACAATGAGCAGTTCTTC.

This clonotype was seen a handful of times. The chain recombines TRBV27 with TRBJ2-1, with 8 bases identical to TRBD1. Germline V gives CDR1 MNHEY, CDR2 SMNVEV (reference sequence). The CDR3 extends over 14 amino acids. V shed 3 bases, J shed 9 bases, and the junction held 7 bases outside the gene matches. For the CDR3, the DNA is TGTGCCAGCAGTTTCGACAGGGGATCTGGTGAGCAGTTCTTC. It specifies CASSFDRGSGEQFF.

This clonotype was seen more than once but under ten times. The chain recombines TRBV29-1 with TRBJ1-2; D call uncertain. Germline V CDR1 and CDR2: SQVTM, ANQGSEA. The CDR3 spans 11 residues. Between the trimmed V and J ends, which lost 3 bases and 8 bases, there was a span of 10 bases. CDR3 in amino acids: CSVEPGGGYTF. In nucleotides, the CDR3 is TGCAGCGTTGAGCCCGGAGGGGGCTACACCTTC.

The rearrangement joins TRBV5-1 to TRBJ2-5; D call uncertain. From germline, CDR1 is SGHRS and CDR2 YFSETQ. The CDR3 spans 13 residues. Trimming took off 0 bases at V and 4 bases at J, with 7 bases between the two ends. This chain's CDR3 is CASSLDFGETQYF. The DNA for the CDR3 is TGCGCCAGCAGCTTGGACTTTGGAGAGACCCAGTACTTC.

This clonotype was observed many times. The chain combines TRBV5-1 with TRBJ2-1; possible D gene TRBD2, 6 bases. CDR1 SGHRS and CDR2 YFSETQ come from the germline V gene. The CDR3 is 15 amino acids. Trimming left V 0 bases short and J 4 bases short, with 11 bases between. As DNA, the CDR3 is TGCGCCAGCAGCTTGGCGGGAGATTCGTACAATGAGCAGTTCTTC. It yields the protein CASSLAGDSYNEQFF.

The V gene is TRBV12-3 or TRBV12-4, the J gene TRBJ1-5; D unclear. The V end was cut by 3 bases, the J end by 4 bases, with 7 bases between. This CDR3 contains 13 residues. CDR3 coding DNA: TGTGCCAGCAGTTTTAGCTGGAATCAGCCCCAGCATTTT. Its translation is CASSFSWNQPQHF.

This clonotype was seen many times. The gene calls are TRBV12-3 or TRBV12-4 and TRBJ2-7; D might be TRBD2 (6 bases). Trimming cost V 1 base and J 2 bases, with 12 bases left between them. The CDR3 has 15 amino acids. CDR3 in amino acids: CASSLEERVPYEQYF. In nucleotides, the CDR3 is TGTGCCAGCAGTTTAGAGGAGCGGGTCCCCTACGAGCAGTACTTC.

This clonotype was counted many times. V gene TRBV4-1 combines with J gene TRBJ2-7; 9 bases are shared with TRBD1. The CDR3 has 15 amino acids. V lost 4 bases to trimming and J lost 2 bases; unmatched junction nucleotides: 6. Germline V gene sequence: CDR1 MGHRA, CDR2 YSYEKL. CDR3 bases: TGCGCCAGCAGCCGCCTCCGGGACAGGGCCTACGAGCAGTACTTC. This codes for CASSRLRDRAYEQYF.

This clonotype was counted a few times. The chain links TRBV5-1 to TRBJ2-1; D ambiguous. The CDR3 has 15 amino acids. V was clipped by 0 bases and J by 7 bases, with 14 bases between them. CDR1 and CDR2 from the germline V gene are SGHRS and YFSETQ. For the CDR3, the DNA is TGCGCCAGCAGCTTGGCCCTCTTCGGCGTGAATGAGCAGTTCTTC. This codes for CASSLALFGVNEQFF.

The chain recombines TRBV7-8 with TRBJ2-7; weak D call: TRBD2 (7 bases). Deletions cut 4 bases from V and 1 base from J, with 17 bases between. The length of the CDR3 is 16 residues. Germline V gene data show CDR1 as SGHVS and CDR2 as FQNEAQ. The CDR3 region is CASSSRTGRGSYEQYF. The CDR3 DNA is TGTGCCAGCAGCTCACGAACAGGGAGGGGTTCCTACGAGCAGTACTTC.

Only a few counts were recorded for this clonotype. V gene TRBV29-1 combines with J gene TRBJ1-2; 7 bases align to TRBD1. The CDR3 contains 12 residues. J lost 2 bases, V lost 8 bases, and 5 bases had no gene match. Germline CDR1 reads SQVTM; CDR2 reads ANQGSEA. The CDR3 here is CSIKQGNYGYTF. Written as DNA, the CDR3 is TGCAGCATAAAACAGGGGAACTATGGCTACACCTTC.

The rearrangement joins TRBV27 to TRBJ1-4; possible D gene TRBD1, 5 bases. The CDR3 totals 14 residues. Germline CDR1 and CDR2: MNHEY and SMNVEV (reference sequence). The V end was cut by 2 bases, the J end by 6 bases, with 10 bases between. Here the CDR3 DNA reads TGTGCCAGCAGTTTAGTGGGAGGGGATGAAAAACTGTTTTTT. As protein: CASSLVGGDEKLFF.

This clonotype was seen only a few times. V usage is TRBV6-4 and J usage is TRBJ2-3; 14 bases are shared with TRBD2. Germline CDR1 MRHNA, CDR2 SNTAGT. Trimming cost V 4 bases and J 4 bases; bases outside gene matches: 1. The CDR3 sequence is 15 residues long. DNA of the CDR3: TGTGCCAGCAGTGCGACTAGCGGGGGGGCAGATACGCAGTATTTT. It is translated as CASSATSGGADTQYF.

The genes are TRBV13 and TRBJ2-1; 15 positions agree with TRBD2. The germline CDR1 and CDR2 sequences are PRHDT and FYEKMQ (reference sequence). The CDR3 length is 18 residues. Germline trimming cut 6 bases from V and 14 bases from J; bases unmatched to any gene: 20. The CDR3 spells CASRPTGTSGGSLAGEFF. Written as DNA, the CDR3 is TGTGCCAGCAGACCCACCGGGACTAGCGGGGGGTCCCTCGCAGGGGAGTTCTTC.

This clonotype was recorded at least ten times. V gene TRBV9 combines with J gene TRBJ2-5; D might be TRBD1 or TRBD2, each matching 6 bases. CDR1 and CDR2 from the germline V gene are SGDLS and YYNGEE. CDR3 length: 16 amino acids. The germline V and J ends were trimmed by 0 bases and 1 base, with 13 bases remaining between them. The CDR3 sequence: CASSVEGGPAQETQYF. CDR3 nucleotides: TGTGCCAGCAGCGTAGAGGGGGGCCCCGCCCAAGAGACCCAGTACTTC.

This clonotype has only a few counts. The chain links TRBV20-1 to TRBJ2-7, with D possibly being TRBD2 (6 bases). The CDR3 runs to 14 residues. V lost 0 bases, J lost 2 bases, and 11 bases lay in between. Germline lookup yields CDR1 DFQATT and CDR2 SNEGSKA (reference sequence). DNA of the CDR3: TGCAGTGCTAGAGAGCGGGGACCGACCTACGAGCAGTACTTC. This sequence encodes CSARERGPTYEQYF.

At least ten counts were recorded for this clonotype. This chain connects TRBV15 to TRBJ2-3, with TRBD2 as a possible D gene (6 bases). The V gene's germline CDR1 is LNHNV and CDR2 YYDKDF (reference sequence). There are 16 residues in the CDR3. V lost 0 bases and J 5 bases, leaving 15 bases between the germline ends. The CDR3 sequence: CATSRDRRGVKDTQYF. For the CDR3, the DNA is TGTGCCACCAGCAGAGATAGGCGGGGAGTTAAAGATACGCAGTATTTT.

This clonotype was picked up a small number of times. The V call is TRBV7-2, the J call TRBJ2-7; 11 nucleotides match TRBD2. Germline V lookup: CDR1 SGHTA, CDR2 FQGNSA. The CDR3 loop spans 15 amino acids. V shed 3 bases and J 5 bases; nucleotides not matched to a gene: 6. The CDR3 DNA is TGTGCCAGCAGCTTTTTTAGCGGGGGGGCCGACGAGCAGTACTTC. Protein product: CASSFFSGGADEQYF.